This passage covers 25 T cell receptor beta chains from one sample sequenced in a study of shared clonotypes between healthy human individuals. The repertoire was sequenced with immunoSEQ multiplex PCR; TCRdb's copy has only in-frame clones and lacks some. Altogether 2 million to 2.5 million clones are present, nearly 97% being singletons, with the ten largest covering 0.1% to 0.15%. The sequencing sample was made of naive CD4+ T cells sorted from blood. Subset described: CD45RA+ positively selected. The receptors derive from a man younger than 35 in good health.

The chain joins TRBV6-6 to TRBJ2-2; 8 nucleotides line up with TRBD2. The ends lost 7 bases at V and 6 bases at J; junction bases unmatched: 4. Germline V lookup: CDR1 MNHNY, CDR2 SVGAGI (reference sequence). This CDR3 has 13 residues. CDR3 amino acids: CASKREIAGELFF. As DNA, the CDR3 is TGTGCCAGCAAGCGGGAGATCGCCGGGGAGCTGTTTTTT.

This chain uses TRBV2 with TRBJ1-5; the D gene is possibly TRBD1 (5 bases). From germline, CDR1 is SNHLY and CDR2 FYNNEI. Deletions cut 5 bases from V and 1 base from J, with 15 bases between. The CDR3 loop spans 16 amino acids. CDR3 amino acids: CASSSGSWGSNQPQHF. CDR3 in DNA: TGTGCCAGCAGTTCGGGTTCGTGGGGCAGCAATCAGCCCCAGCATTTT.

The chain recombines TRBV7-8 with TRBJ1-1; no reliable D call. V lost 1 base and J lost 6, with 6 bases in between. Per germline, CDR1 SGHVS and CDR2 FQNEAQ. The CDR3 is 12 amino acids. CDR3 protein: CASSLVSAEAFF. DNA of the CDR3: TGTGCCAGCAGCTTAGTCAGTGCTGAAGCTTTCTTT.

Note on this clone: Other DNA variants within this sample encode the same CDR3. This rearrangement joins TRBV4-3 to TRBJ2-7; possibly TRBD1 for D (5 bases). The germline V and J ends were trimmed by 1 base and 2 bases, with 9 bases remaining between them. This CDR3 spans 14 amino acids. The germline V gene encodes CDR1 LGHNA and CDR2 YSLEER. CDR3 sequence reads: CASSQGPGTYEQYF. The CDR3 nucleotides are TGCGCCAGCAGCCAAGGTCCAGGGACCTACGAGCAGTACTTC.

Here the CDR3 DNA reads TGTGCCAGCAGTTACTCCCTGACTAGCATCGGGCAGTTCTTC. Translated: CASSYSLTSIGQFF. The chain combines TRBV6-5 with TRBJ2-1; 7 bases match TRBD2. Germline values: CDR1 MNHEY, CDR2 SVGAGI. This CDR3 spans 14 amino acids. V shed 0 bases and J 12 bases; nucleotides not matched to a gene: 8.

The gene calls are TRBV5-4 and TRBJ1-4, with D tentatively TRBD1 (5 bases). Trimming took 4 bases from V and 4 from J, leaving 11 bases between them. Germline V gives CDR1 SGHNT, CDR2 YYREEE (reference sequence). CDR3 size: 14 residues. CDR3 DNA sequence: TGTGCCAGCAGCCTAGGGACCGTTAATGAAAAACTGTTTTTT. This sequence encodes CASSLGTVNEKLFF.

For this clone: Other nucleotide sequences from this sample produce the same CDR3. DNA of the CDR3: TGTGCCAGCAGCTTAGCTCGCGGGCCCTACGAGCAGTACTTC. This translates into CASSLARGPYEQYF. V is TRBV11-2 and J is TRBJ2-7; weak D call: TRBD2 (5 bases). CDR3 length: 14 amino acids. The germline gives CDR1 SGHAT, CDR2 FQNNGV. Trimming removed 1 base from V and 2 bases from J, with 9 bases in between.

The CDR3 protein is CASGYSNQPQHF. The CDR3 DNA reads as TGTGCCAGTGGCTACAGCAATCAGCCCCAGCATTTT. V gene TRBV19 combines with J gene TRBJ1-5; D gene uncertain. Looked up from germline, CDR1 is LNHDA and CDR2 is SQIVND (reference sequence). Trimming stripped 8 bases from V and 1 base from J, with 6 bases between. This CDR3 spans 12 amino acids. Full variable domain (rest looked up from reference TRBV19 and TRBJ1-5): DGGITQSPKYLFRKEGQNVTLSCEQNLNHDAMYWYRQDPGQGLRLIYYSQIVNDFQKGDIAEGYSVSREKKESFPLTVTSAQKNPTAFYLCASGYSNQPQHFGDGTRLSIL.

V and J are TRBV6-5 and TRBJ2-5; D remains ambiguous. V lost 8 bases, J lost 4 bases, and 11 bases lay in between. The CDR3 contains 12 residues. The germline V gene has CDR1 MNHEY and CDR2 SVGAGI. This chain's CDR3 is CASGPWGETQYF. The CDR3 bases are TGTGCCAGCGGACCTTGGGGAGAGACCCAGTACTTC.

The chain couples TRBV6-1 to TRBJ2-5; D ambiguous. Germline-derived CDR1 and CDR2 are MNHNS and SASEGT. V gave up 6 bases and J gave up 5 bases, with 16 bases separating them. The CDR3 covers 14 residues. The CDR3 reads CASSRTASAETQYF. The CDR3, as DNA: TGTGCCAGCAGCCGTACGGCCTCCGCTGAGACCCAGTACTTC.

The gene calls are TRBV29-1 and TRBJ2-3, with a possible D match to TRBD2 (6 bases). V was pared by 4 bases and J by 3 bases, with 17 bases between. Germline values: CDR1 SQVTM, CDR2 ANQGSEA. This CDR3 has 15 residues. CDR3: CSVVGLSLGTDTQYF. CDR3 nucleotide sequence: TGCAGCGTTGTCGGACTATCCCTCGGGACAGATACGCAGTATTTT.

This sequence joins TRBV5-8 and TRBJ2-3; D is possibly TRBD2 (5 bases). CDR1 SGHTS and CDR2 YDEGEE come from the germline V gene. Between the trimmed V and J ends, which lost 1 base and 2 bases, there was a span of 8 bases. The CDR3 contains 14 residues. Here the CDR3 DNA reads TGTGCCAGCAGCTTGTACGGGATCACAGATACGCAGTATTTT. Translation gives CASSLYGITDTQYF.

The J gene is TRBJ1-1, the V gene TRBV5-1; D unresolved. CDR3 length equals 12 residues. Deletions cut 4 bases from V and 8 bases from J, with 12 bases between. Germline V gives CDR1 SGHRS, CDR2 YFSETQ. CDR3 sequence (DNA): TGCGCCAGCAGCCCCGGTTCGCAAGAAGCTTTCTTT. Residues: CASSPGSQEAFF.

V gene TRBV11-2 combines with J gene TRBJ1-1; no definite D call. Germline-derived CDR1 and CDR2 are SGHAT and FQNNGV. This CDR3 has 15 amino acids. The V end lost 2 bases, the J end lost 1 base, and 11 bases lay between the germline ends. The CDR3 DNA sequence: TGTGCCAGCAGCTTATTTGGTTCGGGGAACACTGAAGCTTTCTTT. As protein: CASSLFGSGNTEAFF.

The J gene is TRBJ2-7, the V gene TRBV6-5; TRBD1 matches at 7 bases. CDR1 and CDR2 from the germline V gene are MNHEY and SVGAGI. The CDR3 length is 13 residues. V gave up 7 bases and J gave up 0 bases; unmatched junction bases: 3. The CDR3 DNA follows: TGTGCCAGCAACGGACAGGACTCCTACGAGCAGTACTTC. This sequence encodes CASNGQDSYEQYF.

The V call is TRBV19, the J call TRBJ1-1; 12 bases align to TRBD1. Germline V CDR1 and CDR2: LNHDA, SQIVND (reference sequence). V was clipped by 4 bases and J by 3 bases; unmatched bases: 6. The CDR3 loop spans 16 amino acids. For the CDR3, the DNA is TGTGCCAGTAGTACCCGGGACAGGGGGCGGTACACTGAAGCTTTCTTT. Translation gives CASSTRDRGRYTEAFF. Full variable domain (outside the CDR3, taken from reference TRBV19 and TRBJ1-1): DGGITQSPKYLFRKEGQNVTLSCEQNLNHDAMYWYRQDPGQGLRLIYYSQIVNDFQKGDIAEGYSVSREKKESFPLTVTSAQKNPTAFYLCASSTRDRGRYTEAFFGQGTRLTVV.

The chain is built from TRBV5-4 and TRBJ2-5; 8 bases are shared with TRBD2. CDR3 size: 17 residues. Germline V lookup: CDR1 SGHNT, CDR2 YYREEE (reference sequence). The V gene end was trimmed by 0 bases and the J gene end by 4 bases; junction bases not matched to a gene: 11. CDR3 in amino acids: CASSLGGRQGRGETQYF. CDR3 nucleotide sequence: TGTGCCAGCAGCTTGGGCGGGAGGCAGGGGAGAGGAGAGACCCAGTACTTC.

The CDR3 DNA reads as TGTGCCATCAGTGTTGCTTCCGGGCCAGCCTACGAGCAGTACTTC. Translating it yields CAISVASGPAYEQYF. The rearrangement links TRBV10-3 to TRBJ2-7; D gene ambiguous. The CDR3 totals 15 residues. Germline V gene lookup returns CDR1 ENHRY and CDR2 SYGVKD. The germline V and J ends were trimmed by 4 bases and 2 bases, with 15 bases remaining between them.

This rearrangement joins TRBV6-6 to TRBJ2-3; TRBD1 aligns across 7 bases. This CDR3 comprises 12 residues. The J segment lost 3 bases and the V segment lost 8 bases, leaving 2 bases of the junction unmatched. CDR1 is MNHNY, CDR2 SVGAGI, per germline (reference sequence). The CDR3 bases are TGTGCCAGCGAGACAGGGACAGATACGCAGTATTTT. Translation: CASETGTDTQYF.

The chain uses TRBV20-1 and TRBJ2-7; D gene uncertain. The CDR3 length is 11 residues. Trimming removed 6 bases from V and 2 bases from J, with 8 bases in between. Germline V gene sequence: CDR1 DFQATT, CDR2 SNEGSKA (reference sequence). DNA of the CDR3: TGCAGTGCCTATGCTACCTACGAGCAGTACTTC. Protein: CSAYATYEQYF.

The chain is built from TRBV9 and TRBJ2-7; TRBD2 might be the D (6 bases). The germline V and J ends were trimmed by 0 bases and 0 bases, with 13 bases remaining between them. CDR3 length: 16 residues. Germline CDR1 is SGDLS and CDR2 is YYNGEE. As DNA, the CDR3 is TGTGCCAGCAGCGTAGGTGCTAGCGAGATCTCCTACGAGCAGTACTTC. Encoded protein: CASSVGASEISYEQYF.

This chain uses TRBV2 with TRBJ2-5; possibly TRBD1 for D (6 bases). The CDR3 sequence is 12 residues long. Germline CDR1 reads SNHLY; CDR2 reads FYNNEI. V shed 6 bases and J shed 9 bases, with 14 bases lying between them. The CDR3 region is CASRQRKGAQYF. The CDR3 DNA follows: TGTGCCAGCAGACAGAGGAAGGGGGCCCAGTACTTC.

This chain uses TRBV5-6 with TRBJ2-3; D is possibly TRBD1 (6 bases). The germline gives CDR1 SGHDT, CDR2 YYEEEE. Trimming took off 1 base at V and 3 bases at J, with 12 bases between the two ends. The CDR3 covers 15 residues. The CDR3 nucleotides are TGTGCCAGCAGCTTGCGGACAGTCAATACAGATACGCAGTATTTT. This encodes CASSLRTVNTDTQYF.

The CDR3 region is CASSLVMEIYGYTF. CDR3 sequence (DNA): TGTGCCAGCAGCTTGGTAATGGAGATCTATGGCTACACCTTC. V usage is TRBV5-6 and J usage is TRBJ1-2; D not certain. This CDR3 is 14 amino acids long. Trimming removed 0 bases from V and 4 bases from J, with 10 bases in between. Germline V gene sequence: CDR1 SGHDT, CDR2 YYEEEE.

The genes are TRBV28 and TRBJ2-1; 8 nucleotides agree with TRBD1. Germline values: CDR1 MDHEN, CDR2 SYDVKM. Trimming cost V 5 bases and J 1 base; bases outside gene matches: 10. The CDR3 sequence is 17 residues long. The CDR3 loop reads CASSPTQGDRSYNEQFF. The CDR3, as DNA: TGTGCCAGCAGTCCCACACAGGGGGACCGTTCCTACAATGAGCAGTTCTTC.